The 10 T cell receptor beta chains below come from one sample, sequenced in a study of blood T cells in healthy people across ages. Then a second PCR, running about 6 to 12 cycles, was carried out with a sample-barcoded 5' primer and a J-beta primer mix. TCRdb itself ran the 5' RACE reads through MiXCR, one entry per CDR3 protein. The sample gives about 1,600,000 distinct CDR3 sequences, about 43% of which show up once; roughly 8.2% is in the top ten. What was sequenced was blood. The origin of the receptors is a woman aged 18-35 years in good health.

This chain joins TRBV20-1 and TRBJ2-5; 7 bases are shared with TRBD2. This CDR3 region has 14 residues. J lost 2 bases, V lost 5 bases, and 8 bases had no gene match. Germline V gene sequence: CDR1 DFQATT, CDR2 SNEGSKA (reference sequence). In DNA form, the CDR3 reads TGCAGTGCTCCGGGCCCCGGGGGGCAAGAGACCCAGTACTTC. It specifies CSAPGPGGQETQYF.

The V and J genes are TRBV12-3 or TRBV12-4 and TRBJ1-1; maybe TRBD1 (5 bases). V lost 8 bases and J lost 0, with 10 bases in between. The CDR3 is made up of 13 amino acids. CDR3 bases: TGTGCCAGCCGGGGACGGTTGAACACTGAAGCTTTCTTT. It codes for CASRGRLNTEAFF.

The genes are TRBV6-6 and TRBJ1-1; 12 bases match TRBD1. The CDR3 totals 15 residues. With 2 bases clipped from V and 6 bases from J, the junction kept 4 bases outside the gene matches. CDR1 is MNHNY, CDR2 SVGAGI, per germline (reference sequence). The chain's CDR3 is CASSYLGQGAAEAFF. The CDR3 DNA reads TGTGCCAGCAGTTACCTGGGACAGGGGGCCGCTGAAGCTTTCTTT.

This chain links TRBV12-3 or TRBV12-4 with TRBJ1-2, with 7 bases identical to TRBD1. V dropped 5 bases and J dropped 1; count of bases not matched to a gene: 10. The CDR3 contains 16 residues. CDR3: CASSLHGTAYNYGYTF. In DNA, the CDR3 is TGTGCCAGCAGTCTACACGGGACAGCCTATAACTATGGCTACACCTTC.

The chain has TRBV9 and TRBJ1-2; perhaps TRBD1 as D (6 bases). The CDR3 has 15 residues. V was clipped by 0 bases and J by 3 bases, with 12 bases between them. CDR1 SGDLS and CDR2 YYNGEE come from the germline V gene. DNA for the CDR3: TGTGCCAGCAGCGTAGCCGAACAGGGTTACTATGGCTACACCTTC. It translates to CASSVAEQGYYGYTF.

V usage is TRBV9 and J usage is TRBJ2-4; TRBD2 matches at 10 bases. The J call may be wrong; the DNA end is better matched by TRBJ2-7. Germline assignment: CDR1 SGDLS and CDR2 YYNGEE. CDR3 length equals 15 residues. The CDR3 region has the DNA TGTGCCAGCACCGCAGGGACTAGCGATATATACGAGCAGTACTTC. Its translation: CASTAGTSDIYEQYF.

A few counts support this clonotype. Here the CDR3 reads CASSAGRDTQYF. The CDR3 coding sequence is TGTGCCAGCAGTGCAGGCAGAGATACGCAGTATTTT. The genes are TRBV2 and TRBJ2-3, with D unclear. The V end lost 4 bases, the J end lost 5 bases, and 7 bases lay between the germline ends. Germline CDR1 reads SNHLY; CDR2 reads FYNNEI. The CDR3 runs 12 residues.

This rearrangement joins TRBV6-5 to TRBJ1-2; D may be TRBD1 (5 bases). The CDR3 is 15 residues long. V dropped 4 bases and J dropped 3 bases, with 15 bases sitting between them. CDR1 MNHEY and CDR2 SVGAGI come from the germline V gene. CDR3 sequence reads: CASSFRVSRYYGYTF. In DNA, the CDR3 is TGTGCCAGCAGTTTCAGGGTTTCCCGTTACTATGGCTACACCTTC.

This chain connects TRBV28 to TRBJ2-1; 10 nucleotides line up with TRBD2. From germline, CDR1 is MDHEN and CDR2 SYDVKM. V lost 5 bases, J lost 8 bases, and 15 bases stayed unmatched. The CDR3 is 17 amino acids. In DNA, the CDR3 is TGTGCCAGCAGTCAAGGGACTAGCGCGAACTTTGTGCATGAGCAGTTCTTC. Its protein product is CASSQGTSANFVHEQFF.

The rearrangement uses TRBV20-1 and TRBJ2-1, with 9 bases aligning to TRBD2. The CDR3 extends over 15 amino acids. CDR1 DFQATT and CDR2 SNEGSKA come from the germline V gene (reference sequence). Trimming cost V 3 bases and J 8 bases; bases outside gene matches: 11. In DNA, the CDR3 is TGCAGTGCTAGCCCTAGCGGGGTAAGGGGGGATGAGCAGTTCTTC. It translates to CSASPSGVRGDEQFF.